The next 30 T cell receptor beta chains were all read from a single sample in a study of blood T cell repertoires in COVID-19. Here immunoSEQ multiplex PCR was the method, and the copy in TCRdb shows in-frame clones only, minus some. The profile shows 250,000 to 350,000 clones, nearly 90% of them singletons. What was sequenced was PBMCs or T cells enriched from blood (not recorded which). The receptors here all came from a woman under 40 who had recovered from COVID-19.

CDR3 in DNA: TGTGCCAGCTCACCACCCTCGACAGTTCCGGTCACCGGGGAGCTGTTTTTT. Translation gives CASSPPSTVPVTGELFF. The chain combines TRBV18 with TRBJ2-2; tentative D call: TRBD1 (5 bases). This CDR3 is built from 17 residues. V shed 0 bases and J shed 4 bases, with 15 bases lying between them. Germline V lookup: CDR1 KGHSH, CDR2 LQKENI. Full variable domain (remainder filled in from reference TRBV18 and TRBJ2-2): NAGVMQNPRHLVRRRGQEARLRCSPMKGHSHVYWYRQLPEEGLKFMVYLQKENIIDESGMPKERFSAEFPKEGPSILRIQQVVRGDSAAYFCASSPPSTVPVTGELFFGEGSRLTVL.

CDR3 loop: CASSQSIGRQGRNTEAFF. The CDR3 nucleotides are TGTGCCAGCAGCCAATCGATTGGACGACAGGGGAGGAACACTGAAGCTTTCTTT. The chain combines TRBV16 with TRBJ1-1; 8 nucleotides agree with TRBD1. The V and J ends lost 0 bases and 1 base, in that order; junction bases with no gene match: 10. Germline CDR1 reads KGHSY; CDR2 reads FQNENV. CDR3 length: 18 amino acids.

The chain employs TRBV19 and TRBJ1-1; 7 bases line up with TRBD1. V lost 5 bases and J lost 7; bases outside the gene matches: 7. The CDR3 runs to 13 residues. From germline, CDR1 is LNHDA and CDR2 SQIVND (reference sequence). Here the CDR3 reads CASSHRGQVEAFF. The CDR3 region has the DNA TGTGCCAGTAGTCACAGGGGTCAGGTTGAAGCTTTCTTT.

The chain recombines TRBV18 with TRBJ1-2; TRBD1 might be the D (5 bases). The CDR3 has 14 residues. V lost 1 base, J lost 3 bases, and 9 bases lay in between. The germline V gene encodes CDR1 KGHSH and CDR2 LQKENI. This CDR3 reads CASSPQGKDYGYTF. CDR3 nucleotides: TGTGCCAGCTCACCACAGGGGAAGGACTATGGCTACACCTTC.

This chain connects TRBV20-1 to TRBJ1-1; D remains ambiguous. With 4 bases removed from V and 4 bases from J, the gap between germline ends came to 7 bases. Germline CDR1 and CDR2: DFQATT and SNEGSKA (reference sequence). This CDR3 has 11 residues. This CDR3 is CSAIDGTEAFF. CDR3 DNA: TGCAGTGCTATAGACGGCACTGAAGCTTTCTTT.

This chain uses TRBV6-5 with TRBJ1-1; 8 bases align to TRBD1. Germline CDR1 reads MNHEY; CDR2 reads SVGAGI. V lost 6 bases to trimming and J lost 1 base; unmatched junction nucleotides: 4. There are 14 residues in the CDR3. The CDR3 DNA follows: TGTGCCAGCAGACCGGGACAGGCGAACACTGAAGCTTTCTTT. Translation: CASRPGQANTEAFF.

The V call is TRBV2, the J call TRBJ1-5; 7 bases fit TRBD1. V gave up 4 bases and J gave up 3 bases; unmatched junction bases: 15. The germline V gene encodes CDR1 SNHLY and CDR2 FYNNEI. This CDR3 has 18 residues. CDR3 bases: TGTGCCAGCAGTGGATACGAAGTGGGACAGAGTTACAATCAGCCCCAGCATTTT. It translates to CASSGYEVGQSYNQPQHF.

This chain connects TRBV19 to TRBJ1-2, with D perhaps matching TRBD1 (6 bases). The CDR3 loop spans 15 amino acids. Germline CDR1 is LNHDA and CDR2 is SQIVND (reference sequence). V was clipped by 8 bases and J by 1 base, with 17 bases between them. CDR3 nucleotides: TGTGCCAGTGGCCCTAGGACAGCATTTAACTATGGCTACACCTTC. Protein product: CASGPRTAFNYGYTF. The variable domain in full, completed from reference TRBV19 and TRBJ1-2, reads DGGITQSPKYLFRKEGQNVTLSCEQNLNHDAMYWYRQDPGQGLRLIYYSQIVNDFQKGDIAEGYSVSREKKESFPLTVTSAQKNPTAFYLCASGPRTAFNYGYTFGSGTRLTVV.

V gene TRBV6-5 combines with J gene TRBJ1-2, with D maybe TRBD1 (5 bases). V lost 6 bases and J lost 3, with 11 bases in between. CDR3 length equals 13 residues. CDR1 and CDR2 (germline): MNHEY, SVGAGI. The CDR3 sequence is CASRGGVHYGYTF. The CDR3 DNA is TGTGCCAGCAGGGGGGGGGTTCACTATGGCTACACCTTC.

Written as DNA, the CDR3 is TGTGCCAGCAGCGCAGGACAGGGGGTAGGAAACACCATATATTTT. As protein: CASSAGQGVGNTIYF. The genes are TRBV5-4 and TRBJ1-3; TRBD1 agrees at 10 bases. The germline V gene encodes CDR1 SGHNT and CDR2 YYREEE (reference sequence). The CDR3 totals 15 residues. V lost 4 bases, J lost 4 bases, and 5 bases stayed unmatched.

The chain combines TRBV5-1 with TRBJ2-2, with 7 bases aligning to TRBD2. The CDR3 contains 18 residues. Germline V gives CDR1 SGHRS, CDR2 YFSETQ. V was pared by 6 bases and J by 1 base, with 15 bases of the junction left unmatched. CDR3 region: CASTLGGSLNMNTGELFF. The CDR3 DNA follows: TGCGCCAGCACACTGGGGGGGTCTCTCAATATGAACACCGGGGAGCTGTTTTTT.

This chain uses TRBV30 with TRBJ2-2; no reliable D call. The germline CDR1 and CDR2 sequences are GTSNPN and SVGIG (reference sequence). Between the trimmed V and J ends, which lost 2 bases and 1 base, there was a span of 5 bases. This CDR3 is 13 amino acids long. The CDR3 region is CAWSPGNTGELFF. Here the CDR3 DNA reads TGTGCCTGGAGTCCCGGGAACACCGGGGAGCTGTTTTTT.

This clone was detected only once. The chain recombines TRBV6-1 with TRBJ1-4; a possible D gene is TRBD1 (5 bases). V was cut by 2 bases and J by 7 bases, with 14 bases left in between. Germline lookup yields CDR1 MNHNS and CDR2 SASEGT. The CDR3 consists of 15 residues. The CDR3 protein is CASSETGGWSEKLFF. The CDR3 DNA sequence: TGTGCCAGCAGTGAAACGGGGGGGTGGAGTGAAAAACTGTTTTTT.

The CDR3 DNA reads TGTGCCAGCAGCACCCGGGGACAGGGGGCACGGTACACCTTC. Its protein product is CASSTRGQGARYTF. This chain connects TRBV7-2 to TRBJ1-2, with 12 bases fitting TRBD1. V was clipped by 5 bases and J by 11 bases; unmatched bases: 9. Germline loops: CDR1 SGHTA, CDR2 FQGNSA. The CDR3 covers 14 residues.

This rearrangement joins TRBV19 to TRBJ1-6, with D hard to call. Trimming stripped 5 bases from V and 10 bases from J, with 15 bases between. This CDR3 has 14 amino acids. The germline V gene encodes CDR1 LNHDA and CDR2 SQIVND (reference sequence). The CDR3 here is CASSPDLRSSPLHF. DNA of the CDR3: TGTGCCAGTAGTCCGGACTTGAGAAGCTCACCCCTCCACTTT.

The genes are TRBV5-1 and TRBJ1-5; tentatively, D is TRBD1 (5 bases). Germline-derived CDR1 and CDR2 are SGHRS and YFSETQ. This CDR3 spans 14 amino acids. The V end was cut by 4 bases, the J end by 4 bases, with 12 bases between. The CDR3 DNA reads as TGCGCCAGCAGCCCGGCAGGGCCGAATCAGCCCCAGCATTTT. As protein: CASSPAGPNQPQHF.

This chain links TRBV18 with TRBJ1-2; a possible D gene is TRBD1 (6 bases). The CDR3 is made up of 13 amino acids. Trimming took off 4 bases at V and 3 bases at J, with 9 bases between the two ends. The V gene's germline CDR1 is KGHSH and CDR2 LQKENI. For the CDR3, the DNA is TGTGCCAGCTCACTGGGACAAGACTATGGCTACACCTTC. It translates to CASSLGQDYGYTF.

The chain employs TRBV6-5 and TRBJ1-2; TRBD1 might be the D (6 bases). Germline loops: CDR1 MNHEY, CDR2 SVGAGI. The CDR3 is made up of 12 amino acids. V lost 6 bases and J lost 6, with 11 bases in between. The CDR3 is CASSIQGNGYTF. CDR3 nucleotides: TGTGCCAGCAGCATACAGGGAAATGGCTACACCTTC.

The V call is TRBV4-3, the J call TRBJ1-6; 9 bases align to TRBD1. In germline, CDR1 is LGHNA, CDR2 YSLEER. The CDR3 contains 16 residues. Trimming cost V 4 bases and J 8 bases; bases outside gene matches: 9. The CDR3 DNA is TGCGCCAGCAGCCCGCAAAGACAGGGGGAGTATTCACCCCTCCACTTT. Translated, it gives CASSPQRQGEYSPLHF.

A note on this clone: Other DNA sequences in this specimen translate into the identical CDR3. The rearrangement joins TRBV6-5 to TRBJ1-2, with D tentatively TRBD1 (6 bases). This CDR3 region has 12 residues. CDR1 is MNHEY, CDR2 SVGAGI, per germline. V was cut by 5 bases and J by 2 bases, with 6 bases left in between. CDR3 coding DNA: TGTGCCAGCAGTAGGGGGAACTATGGCTACACCTTC. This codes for CASSRGNYGYTF.

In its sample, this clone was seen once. The CDR3 DNA is TGTGCTGCCCGCGGGGGCGGGAATACGCAGTATTTT. It encodes CAARGGGNTQYF. This rearrangement joins TRBV30 to TRBJ2-3, with D possibly matching TRBD2 (7 bases). Germline V CDR1 and CDR2: GTSNPN, SVGIG (reference sequence). The CDR3 is 12 amino acids.

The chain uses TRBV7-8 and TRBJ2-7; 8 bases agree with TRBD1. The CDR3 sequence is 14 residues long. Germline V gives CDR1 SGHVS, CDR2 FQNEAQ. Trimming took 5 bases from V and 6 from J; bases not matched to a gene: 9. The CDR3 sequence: CASSPGQGPSEQYF. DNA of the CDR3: TGTGCCAGCAGCCCCGGACAGGGCCCCTCCGAGCAGTACTTC. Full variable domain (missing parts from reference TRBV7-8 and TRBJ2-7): GAGVSQSPRYKVAKRGQDVALRCDPISGHVSLFWYQQALGQGPEFLTYFQNEAQLDKSGLPSDRFFAERPEGSVSTLKIQRTQQEDSAVYLCASSPGQGPSEQYFGPGTRLTVT.

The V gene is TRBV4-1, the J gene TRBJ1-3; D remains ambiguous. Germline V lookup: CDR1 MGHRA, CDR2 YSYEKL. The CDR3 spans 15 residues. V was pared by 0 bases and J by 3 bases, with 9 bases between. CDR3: CASSQDGPVGNTIYF. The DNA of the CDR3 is TGCGCCAGCAGCCAAGATGGTCCGGTTGGAAACACCATATATTTT.

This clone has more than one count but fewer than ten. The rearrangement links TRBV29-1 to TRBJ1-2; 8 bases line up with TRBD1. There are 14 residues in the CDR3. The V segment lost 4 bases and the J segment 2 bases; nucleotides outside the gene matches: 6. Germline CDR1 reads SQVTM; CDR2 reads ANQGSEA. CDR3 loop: CSVGAGGANYGYTF. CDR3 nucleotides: TGCAGCGTTGGTGCAGGGGGCGCGAACTATGGCTACACCTTC. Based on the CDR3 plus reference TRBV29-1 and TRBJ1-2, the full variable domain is SAVISQKPSRDICQRGTSLTIQCQVDSQVTMMFWYRQQPGQSLTLIATANQGSEATYESGFVIDKFPISRPNLTFSTLTVSNMSPEDSSIYLCSVGAGGANYGYTFGSGTRLTVV.

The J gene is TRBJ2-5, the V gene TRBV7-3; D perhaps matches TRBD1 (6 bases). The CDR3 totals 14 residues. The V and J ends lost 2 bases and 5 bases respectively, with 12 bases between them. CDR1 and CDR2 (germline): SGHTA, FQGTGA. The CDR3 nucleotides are TGTGCCAGCAGCTTAGGTGGGGGCTGGGAGACCCAGTACTTC. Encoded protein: CASSLGGGWETQYF.

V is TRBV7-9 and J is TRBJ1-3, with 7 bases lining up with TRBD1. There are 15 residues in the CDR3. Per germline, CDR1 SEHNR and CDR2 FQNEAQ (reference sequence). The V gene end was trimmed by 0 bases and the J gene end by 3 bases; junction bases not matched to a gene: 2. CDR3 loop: CASSLAGDSGNTIYF. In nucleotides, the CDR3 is TGTGCCAGCAGCTTAGCCGGGGACAGTGGAAACACCATATATTTT. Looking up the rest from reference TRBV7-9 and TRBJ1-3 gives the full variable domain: DTGVSQNPRHKITKRGQNVTFRCDPISEHNRLYWYRQTLGQGPEFLTYFQNEAQLEKSRLLSDRFSAERPKGSFSTLEIQRTEQGDSAMYLCASSLAGDSGNTIYFGEGSWLTVV.

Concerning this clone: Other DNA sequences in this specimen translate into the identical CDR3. The CDR3, as DNA: TGTGCCAGCAGCTTAGCTAGGGGGAACACTGAAGCTTTCTTT. This encodes CASSLARGNTEAFF. The V call is TRBV7-9, the J call TRBJ1-1; D is perhaps TRBD1 (5 bases). Trimming left V 0 bases short and J 1 base short, with 6 bases between. The CDR3 extends over 14 amino acids. CDR1 SEHNR and CDR2 FQNEAQ come from the germline V gene (reference sequence).

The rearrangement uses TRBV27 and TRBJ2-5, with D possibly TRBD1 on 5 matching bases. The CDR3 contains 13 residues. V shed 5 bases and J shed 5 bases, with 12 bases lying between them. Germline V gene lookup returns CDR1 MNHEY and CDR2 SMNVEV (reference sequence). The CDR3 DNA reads TGTGCCAGCAGTGTAGGGGTTCTGGAGACCCAGTACTTC. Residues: CASSVGVLETQYF.

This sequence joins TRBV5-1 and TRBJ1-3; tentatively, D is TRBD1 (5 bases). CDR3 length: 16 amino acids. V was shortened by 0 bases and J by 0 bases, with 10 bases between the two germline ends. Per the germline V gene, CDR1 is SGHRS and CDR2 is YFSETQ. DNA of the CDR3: TGCGCCAGCAGCTTGGGACAGCTCAACTCTGGAAACACCATATATTTT. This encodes CASSLGQLNSGNTIYF.

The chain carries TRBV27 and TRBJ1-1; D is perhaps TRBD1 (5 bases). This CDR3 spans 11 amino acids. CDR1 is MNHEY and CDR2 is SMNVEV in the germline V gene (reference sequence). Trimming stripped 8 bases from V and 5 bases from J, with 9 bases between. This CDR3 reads CASHRGTEAFF. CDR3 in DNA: TGTGCCAGCCATCGGGGGACTGAAGCTTTCTTT.